A selection of T cell receptor beta chains follows, all from one sample in a study of blood T cell repertoires in COVID-19. The assay was immunoSEQ multiplex PCR, and TCRdb's table has in-frame clones only and misses some. The data contain 350,000 to 550,000 clones, 85% to 90% of them singletons. Source material: PBMCs or T cells enriched from blood (not recorded which). All receptors come from a man aged 30-40 years who had recovered from COVID-19. The CDR3 runs from the conserved cysteine through the conserved F or W. The D gene is left open where the match is weak. Rows give clone size only sometimes, using once, few, many, or a class for an expanded clone.

TRBD2	TRBV7-9	TRBJ2-2	-	CASIGLAGRVGNTGELFF	TGTGCCAGCATCGGACTAGCGGGAAGGGTGGGGAACACCGGGGAGCTGTTTTTT
TRBD2	TRBV6-4	TRBJ2-1	-	CASSDISGRLYNEQFF	TGTGCCAGCAGTGACATTAGCGGGAGGTTGTACAATGAGCAGTTCTTC
TRBD1	TRBV11-2	TRBJ2-7	-	CASSLPGTGLYEQYF	TGTGCCAGCAGCTTACCCGGGACAGGGTTATACGAGCAGTACTTC
TRBD2	TRBV7-6	TRBJ2-5	-	CASSLWARASGEETQYF	TGTGCCAGCAGCTTATGGGCACGGGCTAGCGGTGAGGAGACCCAGTACTTC
-	TRBV19	TRBJ2-7	-	CASSITSLSPFSYEQYF	TGTGCCAGTAGTATTACGAGTTTAAGCCCATTCTCCTACGAGCAGTACTTC
TRBD1	TRBV5-6	TRBJ1-2	-	CASSLAWDRARSMGYTF	TGTGCCAGCAGCTTGGCCTGGGACAGGGCCCGATCTATGGGCTACACCTTC
TRBD2	TRBV10-3	TRBJ2-7	-	CAISAGLAGSYEQYF	TGTGCCATCAGTGCGGGACTAGCGGGGTCCTACGAGCAGTACTTC
TRBD1	TRBV3-1/TRBV3-2	TRBJ1-6	few	CASSPGQGNSPLHF	TGTGCCAGCAGCCCGGGACAGGGTAATTCACCCCTCCACTTT
-	TRBV6-5	TRBJ1-3	-	CASSYSRLDSGNTIYF	TGTGCCAGCAGTTACTCCCGACTCGACTCTGGAAACACCATATATTTT
-	TRBV28	TRBJ1-4	-	CASSLRVLNEKLFF	TGTGCCAGCAGCCTCCGGGTTCTTAATGAAAAACTGTTTTTT
-	TRBV11-2	TRBJ2-5	-	CASSLGPREIETQYF	TGTGCCAGCAGCTTAGGCCCCCGGGAGATCGAGACCCAGTACTTC
-	TRBV29-1	TRBJ1-2	-	CSVEGGDGANYGYTF	TGCAGCGTTGAAGGCGGGGACGGGGCGAACTATGGCTACACCTTC
-	TRBV11-2	TRBJ2-1	-	CASSPGGGYNEQFF	TGTGCCAGCAGCCCGGGGGGCGGCTACAATGAGCAGTTCTTC
TRBD2	TRBV5-1	TRBJ2-7	-	CASSYVGGMGSREQYF	TGCGCCAGCAGCTATGTCGGGGGGATGGGGTCTCGGGAGCAGTACTTC
-	TRBV30	TRBJ2-1	once	CAWSEPYNEQFF	TGTGCCTGGAGCGAGCCGTACAATGAGCAGTTCTTC
-	TRBV9	TRBJ1-4	-	CASNPSGGEDEKLFF	TGTGCCAGCAACCCCTCGGGGGGCGAGGATGAAAAACTGTTTTTT
-	TRBV29-1	TRBJ2-7	-	CSVSGSYEQYF	TGCAGCGTGTCCGGCTCCTACGAGCAGTACTTC